The present TCR beta chain was sequenced within a study of cytomegalovirus exposure and HLA in healthy donors. General study points: In most subjects, TCR beta sequences reportedly gave accurate predictions of HLA-A and HLA-B alleles.

Looked up from germline, CDR1 is MNHNS and CDR2 is SASEGT. There are 16 residues in the CDR3. Comments on this clone: As yet, its antigen is unknown. At one end the junction does not follow the germline gene, possibly because of a read error.

PCR primers comprised 60 Vbeta and 13 Jbeta primers. Libraries were prepared by immunoSEQ multiplex PCR; TCRdb keeps only in-frame clonotypes and omits some of them. The sample consists of approximately 42,000 clones, about 85% of them appearing once. This clonotype originated in a man aged 50 or older in good health and CMV-seronegative. Sequencing was carried out using PBMCs. The chain is built from TRBV6-1 and TRBJ2-3, with D perhaps matching TRBD2 (6 bases). DNA of the CDR3: TGTGCCAGCAGTGACGGCGTAGCGGACGCACGGGATACGCGGTATTTT. Translating it yields CASSDGVADARDTRYF.